This T cell receptor beta chain was obtained from a study of T cells in Graves' hyperthyroidism and ophthalmopathy. The overall study: Pretreatment peripheral blood was obtained at initial diagnosis.

Per germline, CDR1 MNHNS and CDR2 SASEGT. The CDR3 consists of 14 residues. V gave up 2 bases and J gave up 3 bases; unmatched junction bases: 0. TCR beta CDR3 region amplification was performed from RNA transcripts. First-round RT-PCR targeting the TCR CDR3 was performed with the HTBI primer set. TCRdb re-called the multiplex PCR reads through MiXCR, storing one row per CDR3 protein. The table records around 690,000 distinct CDR3 sequences, roughly 17% of them present only once. This clonotype was counted many times. The study excluded patients with uncontrolled infection, other autoimmune disease, pregnancy or lactation.

V gene TRBV6-1 combines with J gene TRBJ2-2; TRBD1 aligns across 7 bases. The sequenced material came from blood. The clonotype originates from a man aged 50 or older with Graves' hyperthyroidism. CDR3 loop: CASSEQGDTGELFF. CDR3 in DNA: TGTGCCAGCAGTGAACAGGGGGACACCGGGGAGCTGTTTTTT.